The rows below give T cell receptor beta chains drawn from one sample of a study of OX40 agonist ivuxolimab in advanced cancers. This table comes from immunoSEQ multiplex PCR, and its TCRdb copy is limited to in-frame clones, with some not included. This sample has about 64,000 clones, with 80% to 85% found just once. Sequencing used CD4+ or CD8+ T cells sorted from blood, obtained in a trial of the OX40 agonist ivuxolimab. The receptors come from an adult with an advanced solid tumor such as melanoma, head and neck, liver or kidney cancer. The CDR3 runs from the conserved cysteine through the conserved F or W. A D gene is named only where the DNA matches it firmly. Clone size is given for some rows only: seen once, a few or many times, or a class if the clone is expanded.

j_call clone_size v_call d_call cdr3_aa cdr3_nt
TRBJ2-1 . TRBV4-3 TRBD1 CASSHGTGRYEQFF TGCGCCAGCAGCCATGGGACAGGGAGGTATGAGCAGTTCTTC
TRBJ1-3 . TRBV6-6 . CASSYISSNTIYF TGTGCCAGCAGTTACATCAGTTCCAACACCATATATTTT
TRBJ1-3 few TRBV10-3 . CAGGTGQTTIYF TGTGCCGGGGGCACAGGGCAAACCACCATATATTTT
TRBJ2-5 . TRBV7-7 TRBD2 CASSRGTSGNQETQYF TGTGCCAGCAGCCGTGGGACTAGCGGGAACCAAGAGACCCAGTACTTC
TRBJ2-3 . TRBV7-2 . CASSQDHGATITDTQYF TGTGCCAGCAGCCAGGATCACGGGGCGACCATCACAGATACGCAGTATTTT
TRBJ1-5 . TRBV2 . CASTETVVHSNQPQHF TGTGCCAGCACCGAGACAGTGGTCCATAGCAATCAGCCCCAGCATTTT
TRBJ1-2 few TRBV4-1 . CASSQDQVSWAATNYGYTF TGCGCCAGCAGCCAAGATCAAGTAAGCTGGGCAGCGACCAACTATGGCTACACCTTC
TRBJ1-2 . TRBV5-1 . CASSLPSRGDGYTF TGCGCCAGCAGCTTGCCGTCCAGGGGAGATGGCTACACCTTC
TRBJ2-5 . TRBV7-3 . CASSLRGAETQYF TGTGCCAGCAGCTTAAGGGGTGCAGAGACCCAGTACTTC
TRBJ1-3 . TRBV4-3 . CASSHAVSGNTIYF TGCGCCAGCAGCCACGCCGTCTCTGGAAACACCATATATTTT
TRBJ2-7 . TRBV7-6 . CASSLGLSGEQYF TGTGCCAGCAGCTTAGGGCTTTCCGGTGAGCAGTACTTC
TRBJ1-3 . TRBV5-6 TRBD1 CASSYRDRVNTIYF TGTGCCAGCAGCTACCGGGACAGGGTTAACACCATATATTTT
TRBJ2-5 . TRBV5-6 TRBD2 CASSLVAGGRETQYF TGTGCCAGCAGCTTGGTAGCGGGGGGGCGTGAGACCCAGTACTTC
TRBJ2-4 . TRBV10-1 TRBD1 CASIYRGENIQYF TGCGCCAGCATTTACAGGGGGGAAAACATTCAGTACTTC
TRBJ2-7 . TRBV5-1 TRBD1 CASSLEGQGVEEQYF TGCGCCAGCAGCCTGGAGGGACAGGGGGTAGAAGAGCAGTACTTC
TRBJ2-1 few TRBV2 TRBD2 CASNAGGANEQFF TGTGCCAGCAACGCGGGAGGAGCCAATGAGCAGTTCTTC
TRBJ2-5 few TRBV7-9 . CASSPGWQVGGETQYF TGTGCCAGCAGCCCTGGGTGGCAGGTTGGGGGGGAGACCCAGTACTTC
TRBJ1-2 once TRBV14 . CASSQDRNYGYTF TGTGCCAGCAGCCAAGACCGCAACTATGGCTACACCTTC
TRBJ2-3 once TRBV27 . CASTSGGTDTQYF TGTGCCAGCACCTCCGGCGGGACAGATACGCAGTATTTT
TRBJ2-6 . TRBV5-4 . CASSLQVSGANVLTF TGTGCCAGCAGCTTGCAAGTATCTGGGGCCAACGTCCTGACTTTC
TRBJ2-7 . TRBV27 TRBD2 CASRTPGLAYEQYF TGTGCCAGCAGAACCCCGGGACTAGCCTACGAGCAGTACTTC
TRBJ2-7 . TRBV29-1 TRBD1 CSADPGQGDEQYF TGCAGCGCCGACCCGGGACAGGGGGACGAGCAGTACTTC
TRBJ1-4 . TRBV9 . CASSPRLGFDEKLFF TGTGCCAGCAGCCCCCGTTTGGGATTTGATGAAAAACTGTTTTTT
TRBJ2-1 . TRBV15 . CATSRDPGNEQFF TGTGCCACCAGCAGAGATCCCGGGAATGAGCAGTTCTTC
TRBJ2-2 . TRBV6-5 TRBD2 CASSYSTSGSTGELFF TGTGCCAGCAGTTACTCGACTAGCGGGAGCACCGGGGAGCTGTTTTTT
TRBJ1-1 . TRBV6-1 . CASSMTGLSTEAFF TGTGCCAGCAGCATGACAGGCTTGAGCACTGAAGCTTTCTTT
TRBJ2-1 . TRBV7-9 . CASSTPPGRQASYNEQFF TGTGCCAGCAGCACCCCCCCCGGTCGACAGGCGTCCTACAATGAGCAGTTCTTC
TRBJ2-7 once TRBV21-1 . CASSKVPSYEQYF TGTGCCAGCAGCAAAGTTCCCTCCTACGAGCAGTACTTC
TRBJ1-2 . TRBV5-1 . CASSLAGVEGYTF TGCGCCAGCAGCTTGGCTGGGGTTGAGGGCTACACCTTC
TRBJ1-1 . TRBV6-5 . CASKPRTGGHEAFF TGTGCCAGCAAACCTCGGACGGGGGGACATGAAGCTTTCTTT
TRBJ1-2 few TRBV7-9 . CASSLARGRGNYGYTF TGTGCCAGCAGCTTAGCGCGCGGCAGGGGAAACTATGGCTACACCTTC
TRBJ2-1 . TRBV5-4 . CASNFGTNYENEQFF TGTGCCAGCAACTTCGGGACGAATTATGAGAATGAGCAGTTCTTC
TRBJ2-7 . TRBV11-2 . CASSFLYEQYF TGTGCCAGCAGCTTCCTCTACGAGCAGTACTTC
TRBJ2-1 . TRBV7-9 . CASISRTNEQFF TGTGCCAGCATCTCAAGGACTAATGAGCAGTTCTTC
TRBJ2-7 . TRBV5-6 . CASSFGRAYEQYF TGTGCCAGCAGCTTCGGACGGGCCTACGAGCAGTACTTC
TRBJ2-4 . TRBV5-4 TRBD2 CASSQGTSGGASKNIQYF TGTGCCAGCAGCCAAGGGACTAGCGGGGGGGCGTCCAAAAACATTCAGTACTTC
TRBJ2-7 . TRBV5-1 . CASSLGGYEQYF TGCGCCAGCAGCTTGGGGGGCTACGAGCAGTACTTC
TRBJ1-1 . TRBV29-1 TRBD1 CSVGEGASEAFF TGCAGCGTTGGGGAGGGGGCAAGTGAAGCTTTCTTT
TRBJ1-5 . TRBV6-1 . CASSERGLNQPQHF TGTGCCAGCAGTGAACGGGGGCTAAATCAGCCCCAGCATTTT
TRBJ2-2 . TRBV11-3 TRBD2 CASSLDQSGSAFTGELFF TGTGCCAGCAGCTTAGATCAGAGCGGGAGCGCTTTTACCGGGGAGCTGTTTTTT
TRBJ1-5 . TRBV5-1 TRBD1 CASSLAGGNNQPQHF TGCGCCAGCAGCTTGGCAGGGGGCAACAATCAGCCCCAGCATTTT
TRBJ2-2 . TRBV5-1 . CASSQPPGTPFTGELFF TGCGCCAGCAGCCAACCTCCCGGGACACCTTTCACCGGGGAGCTGTTTTTT
TRBJ1-3 . TRBV9 TRBD1 CASSLTGGSGNTIYF TGTGCCAGCAGCCTTACAGGGGGGAGTGGAAACACCATATATTTT
TRBJ2-3 once TRBV7-9 TRBD1 CASSLDPDRDTDTQYF TGTGCCAGCAGCTTAGATCCGGACAGGGACACAGATACGCAGTATTTT
TRBJ1-1 . TRBV6-5 . CASSLGRDTEAFF TGTGCCAGCAGTTTGGGGAGGGACACTGAAGCTTTCTTT